Listed below are T cell receptor beta chains from one sample, sequenced in a study of OX40 agonist ivuxolimab in advanced cancers. TCRdb's table, derived via immunoSEQ multiplex PCR, lists solely in-frame clones and lacks some. The table has under 95,000 clones, about 82% seen once. The material was CD4+ or CD8+ T cells sorted from blood, obtained in a trial of the OX40 agonist ivuxolimab. These receptors originate from an adult with an advanced solid tumor such as melanoma, head and neck, liver or kidney cancer. Both conserved end residues are part of each CDR3. D genes are given only for firm matches. Rows may omit the clone size; those that give it use once, few, many or a size class.

abundance: NA; d_gene: TRBD1; v_gene: TRBV7-3; j_gene: TRBJ2-1; CDR3aa: CASSLRDRGSHEQFF; CDR3nt: TGTGCCAGCAGCTTAAGGGACAGGGGTTCCCATGAGCAGTTCTTC
abundance: NA; d_gene: NA; v_gene: TRBV19; j_gene: TRBJ2-3; CDR3aa: CASNIRRAYTDTQYF; CDR3nt: TGTGCCAGTAATATTAGGCGGGCCTACACAGATACGCAGTATTTT
abundance: NA; d_gene: NA; v_gene: TRBV19; j_gene: TRBJ2-3; CDR3aa: CASSVFRTDTQYF; CDR3nt: TGTGCCAGTAGTGTCTTCCGGACAGATACGCAGTATTTT
abundance: few; d_gene: NA; v_gene: TRBV19; j_gene: TRBJ1-4; CDR3aa: CASSRRLPDTVGKLFF; CDR3nt: TGTGCCAGTAGTCGCCGGTTACCGGACACGGTGGGAAAACTGTTTTTT
abundance: few; d_gene: TRBD1; v_gene: TRBV7-9; j_gene: TRBJ1-6; CDR3aa: CASSASGGPRAPLHF; CDR3nt: TGTGCCAGCAGCGCATCAGGGGGCCCAAGGGCACCCCTCCACTTT
abundance: few; d_gene: NA; v_gene: TRBV2; j_gene: TRBJ2-5; CDR3aa: CASSDFARRGTETQYF; CDR3nt: TGTGCCAGCAGTGATTTCGCCCGCAGGGGTACAGAGACCCAGTACTTC
abundance: once; d_gene: NA; v_gene: TRBV30; j_gene: TRBJ1-5; CDR3aa: CAWSGGTQIPSNQPQHF; CDR3nt: TGTGCCTGGAGTGGGGGGACTCAAATACCTAGCAATCAGCCCCAGCATTTT
abundance: NA; d_gene: TRBD2; v_gene: TRBV10-2; j_gene: TRBJ2-1; CDR3aa: CASSESRAGGLSEQFF; CDR3nt: TGCGCCAGCAGTGAGTCCCGCGCGGGGGGGCTTAGTGAGCAGTTCTTC
abundance: NA; d_gene: TRBD1; v_gene: TRBV11-2; j_gene: TRBJ1-3; CDR3aa: CASSANRDRLNTIYF; CDR3nt: TGTGCCAGCAGCGCAAACCGGGACAGGCTAAACACCATATATTTT
abundance: once; d_gene: NA; v_gene: TRBV7-2; j_gene: TRBJ2-7; CDR3aa: CASSLGAGSYEQYF; CDR3nt: TGTGCCAGCAGCTTAGGGGCAGGGTCCTACGAGCAGTACTTC
abundance: NA; d_gene: TRBD1; v_gene: TRBV27; j_gene: TRBJ2-4; CDR3aa: CASSQRQGMKKNIQYF; CDR3nt: TGTGCCAGCAGTCAGAGACAGGGGATGAAAAAAAACATTCAGTACTTC
abundance: NA; d_gene: TRBD2; v_gene: TRBV11-3; j_gene: TRBJ2-3; CDR3aa: CASSLDGLAGLQYF; CDR3nt: TGTGCCAGCAGCTTAGACGGGCTAGCGGGGTTGCAGTATTTT
abundance: NA; d_gene: NA; v_gene: TRBV5-6; j_gene: TRBJ1-2; CDR3aa: CASTLQGWGYTF; CDR3nt: TGTGCCAGCACCCTTCAGGGGTGGGGCTACACCTTC
abundance: once; d_gene: NA; v_gene: TRBV7-2; j_gene: TRBJ1-4; CDR3aa: CASSLEGLGTNEKLFF; CDR3nt: TGTGCCAGCAGCTTAGAAGGTCTTGGGACTAATGAAAAACTGTTTTTT
abundance: NA; d_gene: NA; v_gene: TRBV6-5; j_gene: TRBJ1-1; CDR3aa: CASSFGRTEAFF; CDR3nt: TGTGCCAGCAGTTTCGGACGTACTGAAGCTTTCTTT
abundance: NA; d_gene: NA; v_gene: TRBV5-1; j_gene: TRBJ1-1; CDR3aa: CASSLFGGTNTEAFF; CDR3nt: TGCGCCAGCAGCCTGTTTGGCGGAACTAACACTGAAGCTTTCTTT